Sequencing of this T cell receptor (beta chain) was carried out in a study of cytomegalovirus exposure and HLA in healthy donors. Study-wide points: Earlier results showed most TCR beta V segments being productive about 87% or about 30% of the time.

As to this clone: As yet, its antigen is unknown.

Vbeta (60) and Jbeta (13) primers were used in the PCR. The assay was immunoSEQ multiplex PCR, and TCRdb's table has in-frame clones only and misses some. Recorded for this sample: approximately 180,000 clones. Germline V gives CDR1 SQVTM, CDR2 ANQGSEA. This CDR3 contains 12 residues. V lost 7 bases and J lost 4; bases outside the gene matches: 5. The sample comprised PBMCs. This TCR was sampled from a man aged 25 to 45 in good health and CMV-seronegative. The chain combines TRBV29-1 with TRBJ2-5; the match to TRBD1 covers 8 bases. In DNA form, the CDR3 reads TGCAGCGCCCATCAGGGGGCAGAGACCCAGTACTTC. Protein product: CSAHQGAETQYF.